The 24 T cell receptor beta chains given below trace back to one sample, sequenced in a study of glioma-infiltrating T cells. The iRepertoire nested amplicon-rescue multiplex PCR amplified TCR alpha and beta CDR3s from RNA. TCRdb re-derived calls from the multiplex PCR reads in MiXCR, one entry per CDR3 protein. Counted here are fewer than 200,000 distinct CDR3 sequences, approximately 40% occurring once; the ten biggest clones make up around 5.3%. The material sequenced was glioma tissue, nonneoplastic brain tissue, or PBMCs (not recorded which). These receptors all stem from a human donor with low-grade glioma or glioblastoma, undergoing nonglioma brain surgery, or in good health (not recorded which).

The CDR3 protein is CSVRSGNGPETQYF. CDR3 DNA sequence: TGCAGCGTCCGTAGCGGGAACGGCCCAGAGACCCAGTACTTC. The J gene is TRBJ2-5, the V gene TRBV29-1, with TRBD2 identical over 8 bases. The junction had 10 bases not matched to a gene; V was cut back by 6 bases and J by 4 bases. The CDR3 consists of 14 residues. Germline loops: CDR1 SQVTM, CDR2 ANQGSEA.

This clonotype has ten or more counts. V is TRBV15 and J is TRBJ2-7; no definite D call. Germline lookup yields CDR1 LNHNV and CDR2 YYDKDF (reference sequence). The CDR3 loop spans 14 amino acids. V lost 3 bases, J lost 5 bases, and 14 bases lay in between. The CDR3 DNA reads TGTGCCACCAGCAGGCAAACGGGCGGCCACGAGCAGTACTTC. Encoded protein: CATSRQTGGHEQYF.

The chain carries TRBV27 and TRBJ2-1; 13 bases are a match to TRBD2. Trimming took 6 bases from V and 7 from J; bases not matched to a gene: 9. CDR1 is MNHEY, CDR2 SMNVEV, per germline (reference sequence). This CDR3 has 16 amino acids. The CDR3 nucleotides are TGTGCCAGCAGACCCCTACTAGCGGGAGGGGGTAATGAGCAGTTCTTC. Its translation is CASRPLLAGGGNEQFF.

This clonotype has a handful of counts. This chain uses TRBV24-1 with TRBJ2-2; 9 nucleotides align to TRBD1. Germline-derived CDR1 and CDR2 are KGHDR and SFDVKD. V was clipped by 4 bases and J by 5 bases; unmatched bases: 7. The CDR3 has 16 amino acids. CDR3 in DNA: TGTGCCACCAGTGACCCGGGACAGGGAAGGACCGGGGAGCTGTTTTTT. It specifies CATSDPGQGRTGELFF.

V usage is TRBV12-3 or TRBV12-4 and J usage is TRBJ1-5; D is unresolved. This CDR3 comprises 12 residues. The V end lost 7 bases, the J end lost 3 bases, and 7 bases lay between the germline ends. The CDR3 here is CASTLYNQPQHF. In nucleotides, the CDR3 is TGTGCCAGCACACTTTACAATCAGCCCCAGCATTTT.

This clonotype was recorded many times. The chain is built from TRBV7-9 and TRBJ2-1; 7 bases align to TRBD2. The CDR3 spans 14 residues. In germline, CDR1 is SEHNR, CDR2 FQNEAQ (reference sequence). After removal of 5 bases from V and 4 bases from J, the junction contained 5 bases not matched to a gene. The CDR3 DNA follows: TGTGCCAGCAGCAGACTAGCAGGATACAATGAGCAGTTCTTC. Residues: CASSRLAGYNEQFF.

As regards this clonotype: A much larger clone differs by one base, so this may be a read error. The rearrangement uses TRBV28 and TRBJ1-4, with TRBD1 as a possible D gene (6 bases). The CDR3 has 15 amino acids. Germline V gene sequence: CDR1 MDHEN, CDR2 SYDVKM. As DNA, the CDR3 is TGTGCCAGCAGTTTTAGGGCAGGGGACCATGAAAAACTGCTTTTT. It specifies CASSFRAGDHEKLLF.

The chain employs TRBV5-4 and TRBJ1-3, with D uncertain. Germline V gives CDR1 SGHNT, CDR2 YYREEE (reference sequence). This CDR3 is 17 amino acids long. Trimming left V 0 bases short and J 3 bases short, with 16 bases between. CDR3: CASSLGGSSAYGNTIYF. DNA for the CDR3: TGTGCCAGCAGCTTGGGCGGGAGCAGCGCCTATGGAAACACCATATATTTT.

V and J are TRBV7-9 and TRBJ1-2; D call uncertain. Germline lookup yields CDR1 SEHNR and CDR2 FQNEAQ (reference sequence). CDR3 size: 14 residues. The V end was cut by 1 base, the J end by 0 bases, with 6 bases between. The CDR3 loop reads CASSLVVANYGYTF. In DNA form, the CDR3 reads TGTGCCAGCAGCTTAGTTGTGGCTAACTATGGCTACACCTTC. Full variable domain (missing parts from reference TRBV7-9 and TRBJ1-2): DTGVSQNPRHKITKRGQNVTFRCDPISEHNRLYWYRQTLGQGPEFLTYFQNEAQLEKSRLLSDRFSAERPKGSFSTLEIQRTEQGDSAMYLCASSLVVANYGYTFGSGTRLTVV.

This clonotype has ten or more counts. The rearrangement joins TRBV6-2 or TRBV6-3 to TRBJ2-1, with 11 bases matching TRBD1. The germline V gene has CDR1 MNHEY and CDR2 SVGEGT. Losses at the gene ends were 0 bases for V and 9 bases for J; bases not matched to a gene: 4. The CDR3 spans 15 residues. CDR3: CASSYSGQGAGEQFF. The CDR3 DNA reads TGTGCCAGCAGTTACTCCGGACAGGGGGCCGGTGAGCAGTTCTTC.

This chain uses TRBV3-1 with TRBJ2-1; D is ambiguous. Germline CDR1 and CDR2: LGHDT and YNNKEL (reference sequence). The CDR3 consists of 16 residues. With 4 bases removed from V and 0 bases from J, the gap between germline ends came to 13 bases. CDR3 amino acids: CASSLTLWGSYNEQFF. The CDR3 DNA follows: TGTGCCAGCAGCCTTACCCTGTGGGGCTCCTACAATGAGCAGTTCTTC.

The chain carries TRBV9 and TRBJ1-2, with a weak D call TRBD1 (5 bases). V dropped 0 bases and J dropped 3 bases, with 9 bases sitting between them. CDR1 and CDR2 (germline): SGDLS, YYNGEE. This CDR3 is 14 amino acids long. CDR3 amino acids: CASSVGDSYYGYTF. CDR3 bases: TGTGCCAGCAGCGTAGGCGACAGCTACTATGGCTACACCTTC.

This clonotype appeared a few times. This chain joins TRBV18 and TRBJ2-5, with 8 bases fitting TRBD1. Germline-derived CDR1 and CDR2 are KGHSH and LQKENI. The CDR3 is 17 residues long. The junction had 12 bases not matched to a gene; V was cut back by 2 bases and J by 4 bases. The CDR3 region is CASSPGDRGLRAETQYF. The CDR3 nucleotides read TGTGCCAGCTCACCAGGCGACAGGGGATTAAGAGCAGAGACCCAGTACTTC.

This clonotype has just one count. It may be a read error: a sequence one base away is much more abundant. Because it lacks the conserved phenylalanine or tryptophan at the end, this CDR3 is likely a read error. V usage is TRBV7-2 and J usage is TRBJ2-1, with 11 nucleotides matching TRBD2. Per germline, CDR1 SGHTA and CDR2 FQGNSA. The CDR3 has 17 residues. After removal of 5 bases from V and 7 bases from J, the junction contained 13 bases not matched to a gene. The DNA of the CDR3 is TGTGCCAGCAGCACAACTAGCGGGAGCCTCCAGGGGAATGAGCAGTTCCTC. It yields the protein CASSTTSGSLQGNEQFL.

Concerning this clonotype: A clone one base away is much larger, so this may be a read error. The V and J genes are TRBV24-1 and TRBJ1-5; D remains ambiguous. V lost 3 bases to trimming and J lost 7 bases, with 12 bases between them. This CDR3 comprises 14 residues. The germline V gene has CDR1 KGHDR and CDR2 SFDVKD. The CDR3 protein is CATSDRLAGQPQHF. The CDR3 DNA reads as TGTGCCACCAGTGATAGGCTAGCGGGCCAGCCCCAGCATTTT.

The chain employs TRBV28 and TRBJ2-7, with 9 bases identical to TRBD2. The germline V gene has CDR1 MDHEN and CDR2 SYDVKM. With V trimmed by 5 bases and J by 7 bases, 9 bases remained unmatched. This CDR3 has 14 amino acids. CDR3 residues: CASSTLAGGGEQYF. The CDR3 nucleotides are TGTGCCAGCAGTACGCTGGCGGGAGGGGGAGAGCAGTACTTC.

This clonotype occurred a few times. CDR3 residues: CASSIDTEYGYTF. CDR3 nucleotide sequence: TGTGCCAGTAGTATAGATACGGAGTATGGCTACACCTTC. The rearrangement links TRBV19 to TRBJ1-2; D remains unclear. The V and J ends lost 0 bases and 5 bases respectively, with 7 bases between them. Looked up from germline, CDR1 is LNHDA and CDR2 is SQIVND (reference sequence). The CDR3 is 13 residues long.

V usage is TRBV7-9 and J usage is TRBJ2-3, with D tentatively TRBD1 or TRBD2 (6 bases each). Germline V gene data show CDR1 as SEHNR and CDR2 as FQNEAQ (reference sequence). This CDR3 spans 13 amino acids. Trimming took off 8 bases at V and 5 bases at J, with 14 bases between the two ends. The CDR3 coding sequence is TGTGCCAGCGGGGGGCAGGCCCGAGATACGCAGTATTTT. This gives the protein CASGGQARDTQYF.

The chain combines TRBV20-1 with TRBJ2-3; 11 positions agree with TRBD2. After removal of 7 bases from V and 5 bases from J, the junction contained 11 bases not matched to a gene. The CDR3 is 15 residues long. Germline V lookup: CDR1 DFQATT, CDR2 SNEGSKA (reference sequence). The CDR3 DNA sequence: TGCAGTGGTCGTGGGACTAGCGGATCGGTAGATACGCAGTATTTT. It specifies CSGRGTSGSVDTQYF.

V and J are TRBV29-1 and TRBJ1-5; no firm D call. The CDR3 loop spans 13 amino acids. V dropped 4 bases and J dropped 2 bases, with 9 bases sitting between them. The germline gives CDR1 SQVTM, CDR2 ANQGSEA. The CDR3 DNA sequence: TGCAGCGTTGTAGGACGTTGCAATCAGCCCCAGCATTTT. This codes for CSVVGRCNQPQHF.

The chain links TRBV20-1 to TRBJ2-3, with D perhaps matching TRBD1 or TRBD2 (5 bases each). The germline gives CDR1 DFQATT, CDR2 SNEGSKA (reference sequence). The CDR3 consists of 16 residues. V was cut by 6 bases and J by 5 bases, with 24 bases left in between. For the CDR3, the DNA is TGCAGTGCCGTGCCAAGGGACCGTATTATCAGAGATACGCAGTATTTT. As protein: CSAVPRDRIIRDTQYF.

This clonotype was counted only a few times. V gene TRBV4-1 combines with J gene TRBJ1-3; no reliable D call. This CDR3 comprises 13 residues. Trimming shortened V by 4 bases and J by 2 bases, and 6 bases separated the two germline ends. CDR1 MGHRA and CDR2 YSYEKL come from the germline V gene. The chain's CDR3 is CASSLRAGNTIYF. CDR3 DNA sequence: TGCGCCAGCAGCCTGAGGGCTGGAAACACCATATATTTT.

This clonotype was seen many times. The chain recombines TRBV6-1 with TRBJ2-3, with 9 positions matching TRBD1. Losses at the gene ends were 6 bases for V and 0 bases for J; bases not matched to a gene: 4. Germline assignment: CDR1 MNHNS and CDR2 SASEGT. CDR3 size: 15 residues. The CDR3 spells CASSAGQGSTDTQYF. The CDR3 nucleotides read TGTGCCAGCAGCGCGGGACAGGGTAGCACAGATACGCAGTATTTT.

The rearrangement joins TRBV11-2 to TRBJ1-3, with TRBD1 matching over 8 bases. The germline CDR1 and CDR2 sequences are SGHAT and FQNNGV. V was clipped by 5 bases and J by 0 bases; unmatched bases: 9. This CDR3 comprises 17 residues. The CDR3 is CASSPTRQGTSGNTIYF. The CDR3 nucleotides read TGTGCCAGCAGCCCAACCCGACAGGGGACCTCTGGAAACACCATATATTTT.